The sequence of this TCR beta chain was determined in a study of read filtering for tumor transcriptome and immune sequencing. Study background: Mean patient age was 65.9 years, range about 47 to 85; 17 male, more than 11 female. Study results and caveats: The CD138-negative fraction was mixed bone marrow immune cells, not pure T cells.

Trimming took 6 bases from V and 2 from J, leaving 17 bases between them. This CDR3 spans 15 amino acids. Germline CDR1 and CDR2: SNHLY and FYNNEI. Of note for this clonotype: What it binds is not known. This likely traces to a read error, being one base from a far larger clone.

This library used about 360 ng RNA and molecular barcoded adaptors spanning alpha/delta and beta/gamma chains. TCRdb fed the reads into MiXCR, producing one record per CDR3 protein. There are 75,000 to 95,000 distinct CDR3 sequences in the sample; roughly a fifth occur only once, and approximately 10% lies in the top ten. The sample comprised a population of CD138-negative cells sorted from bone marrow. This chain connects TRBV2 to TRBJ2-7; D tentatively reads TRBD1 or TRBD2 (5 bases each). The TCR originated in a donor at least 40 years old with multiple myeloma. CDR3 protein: CASRLRDRGPYEQYF. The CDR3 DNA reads TGTGCCAGCAGGTTGAGGGACCGGGGCCCCTACGAGCAGTACTTC.